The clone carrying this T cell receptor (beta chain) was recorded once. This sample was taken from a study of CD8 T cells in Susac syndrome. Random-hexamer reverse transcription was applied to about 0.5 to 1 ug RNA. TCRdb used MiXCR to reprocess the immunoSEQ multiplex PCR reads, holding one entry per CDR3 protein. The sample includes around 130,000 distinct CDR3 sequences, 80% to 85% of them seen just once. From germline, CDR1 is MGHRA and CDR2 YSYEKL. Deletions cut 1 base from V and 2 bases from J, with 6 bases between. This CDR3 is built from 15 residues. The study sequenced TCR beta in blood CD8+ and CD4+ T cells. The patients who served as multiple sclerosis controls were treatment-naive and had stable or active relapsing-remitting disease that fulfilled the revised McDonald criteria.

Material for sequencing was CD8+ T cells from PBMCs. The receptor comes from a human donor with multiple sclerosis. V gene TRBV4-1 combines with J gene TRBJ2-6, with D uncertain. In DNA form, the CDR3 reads TGCGCCAGCAGCCAAGCACAGCCTGGGGCCAACGTCCTGACTTTC. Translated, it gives CASSQAQPGANVLTF.